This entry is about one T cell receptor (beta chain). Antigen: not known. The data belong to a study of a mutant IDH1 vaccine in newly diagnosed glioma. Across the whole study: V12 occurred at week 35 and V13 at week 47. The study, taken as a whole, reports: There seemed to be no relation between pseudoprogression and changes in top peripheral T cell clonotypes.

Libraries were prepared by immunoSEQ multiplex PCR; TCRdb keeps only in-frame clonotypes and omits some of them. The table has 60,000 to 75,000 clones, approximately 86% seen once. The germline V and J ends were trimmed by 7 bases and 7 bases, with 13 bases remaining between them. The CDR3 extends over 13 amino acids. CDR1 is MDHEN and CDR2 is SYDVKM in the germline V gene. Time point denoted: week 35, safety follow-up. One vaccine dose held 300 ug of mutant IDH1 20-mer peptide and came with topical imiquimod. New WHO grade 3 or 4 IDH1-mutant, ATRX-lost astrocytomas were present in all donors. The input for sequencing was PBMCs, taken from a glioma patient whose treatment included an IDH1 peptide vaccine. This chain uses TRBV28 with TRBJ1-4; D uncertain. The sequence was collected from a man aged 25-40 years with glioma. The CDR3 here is CASKNPVSEKLFF. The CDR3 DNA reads TGTGCCAGCAAGAACCCAGTGAGTGAAAAACTGTTTTTT.